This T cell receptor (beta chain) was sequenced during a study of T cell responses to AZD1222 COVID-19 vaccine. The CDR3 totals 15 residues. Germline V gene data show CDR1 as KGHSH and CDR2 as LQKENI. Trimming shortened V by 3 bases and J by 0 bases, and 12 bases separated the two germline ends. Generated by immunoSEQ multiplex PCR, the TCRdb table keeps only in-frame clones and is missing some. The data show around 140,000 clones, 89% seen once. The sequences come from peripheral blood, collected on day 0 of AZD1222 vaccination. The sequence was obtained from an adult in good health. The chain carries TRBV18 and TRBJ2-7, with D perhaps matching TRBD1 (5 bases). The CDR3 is CASSPDIWSSYEQYF. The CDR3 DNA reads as TGTGCCAGCTCACCGGACATCTGGAGCTCCTACGAGCAGTACTTC. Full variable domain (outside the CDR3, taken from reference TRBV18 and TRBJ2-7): NAGVMQNPRHLVRRRGQEARLRCSPMKGHSHVYWYRQLPEEGLKFMVYLQKENIIDESGMPKERFSAEFPKEGPSILRIQQVVRGDSAAYFCASSPDIWSSYEQYFGPGTRLTVT.